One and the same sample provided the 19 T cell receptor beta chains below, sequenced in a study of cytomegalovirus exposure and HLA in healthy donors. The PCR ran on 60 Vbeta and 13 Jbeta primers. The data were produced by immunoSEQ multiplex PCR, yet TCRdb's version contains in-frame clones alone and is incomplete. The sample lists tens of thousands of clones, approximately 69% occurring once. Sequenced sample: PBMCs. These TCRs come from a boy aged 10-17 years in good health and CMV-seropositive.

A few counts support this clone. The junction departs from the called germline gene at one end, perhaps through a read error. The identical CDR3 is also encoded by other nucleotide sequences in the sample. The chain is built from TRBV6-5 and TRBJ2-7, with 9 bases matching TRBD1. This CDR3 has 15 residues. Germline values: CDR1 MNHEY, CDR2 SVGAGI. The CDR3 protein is CASSNDRGYPYEQYF. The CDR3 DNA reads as TGTGCCAGCAGTAATGACAGGGGGTACCCCTACGAGCAGTATTTC.

Here the CDR3 DNA reads TGTGCCAGCAGCTTACGAGCGGGATTAACAGATACGCAGTATTTT. It encodes CASSLRAGLTDTQYF. The rearrangement links TRBV5-6 to TRBJ2-3; TRBD2 matches at 7 bases. V lost 2 bases and J lost 3; bases outside the gene matches: 6. Looked up from germline, CDR1 is SGHDT and CDR2 is YYEEEE. This CDR3 is built from 15 residues.

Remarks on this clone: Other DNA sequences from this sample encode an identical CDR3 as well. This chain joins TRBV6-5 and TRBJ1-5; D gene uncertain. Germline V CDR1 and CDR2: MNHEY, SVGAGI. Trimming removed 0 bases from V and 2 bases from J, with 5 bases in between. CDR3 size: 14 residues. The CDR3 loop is CASSYSRGNQPQHF. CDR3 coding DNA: TGTGCCAGCAGTTACTCGAGGGGCAATCAGCCCCAGCATTTT.

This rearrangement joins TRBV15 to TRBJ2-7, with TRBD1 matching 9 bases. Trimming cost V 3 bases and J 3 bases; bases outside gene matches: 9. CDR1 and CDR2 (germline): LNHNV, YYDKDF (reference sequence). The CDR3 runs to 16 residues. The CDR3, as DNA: TGTGCCACCAGCAGTAGTACAGGGGGCCGGAGCTACGAGCAGTACTTC. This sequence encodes CATSSSTGGRSYEQYF.

CDR3 residues: CASTDTTYNYGYTF. DNA for the CDR3: TGCGCCAGCACCGATACGACATACAACTATGGCTACACCTTC. This chain links TRBV4-1 with TRBJ1-2; unclear D gene. The CDR3 contains 14 residues. Trimming pared 7 bases from V and 2 bases from J, leaving 14 bases between. Germline-derived CDR1 and CDR2 are MGHRA and YSYEKL.

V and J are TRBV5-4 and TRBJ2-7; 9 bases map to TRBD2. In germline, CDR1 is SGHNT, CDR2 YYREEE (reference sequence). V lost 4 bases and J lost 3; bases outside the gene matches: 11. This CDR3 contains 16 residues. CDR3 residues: CASSISLAGANYEQYF. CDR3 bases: TGTGCCAGCAGCATCTCCTTAGCGGGGGCGAACTACGAGCAGTACTTC.

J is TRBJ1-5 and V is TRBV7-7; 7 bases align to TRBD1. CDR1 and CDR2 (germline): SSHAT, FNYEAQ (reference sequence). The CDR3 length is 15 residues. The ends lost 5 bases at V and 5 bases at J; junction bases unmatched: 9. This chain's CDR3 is CASSLIGQDHQPQHF. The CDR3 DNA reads TGTGCCAGCAGCCTCATCGGACAGGACCATCAGCCCCAGCATTTT. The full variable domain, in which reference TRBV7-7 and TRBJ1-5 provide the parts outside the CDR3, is GAGVSQSPRYKVTKRGQDVTLRCDPISSHATLYWYQQALGQGPEFLTYFNYEAQPDKSGLPSDRFSAERPEGSISTLTIQRTEQRDSAMYRCASSLIGQDHQPQHFGDGTRLSIL.

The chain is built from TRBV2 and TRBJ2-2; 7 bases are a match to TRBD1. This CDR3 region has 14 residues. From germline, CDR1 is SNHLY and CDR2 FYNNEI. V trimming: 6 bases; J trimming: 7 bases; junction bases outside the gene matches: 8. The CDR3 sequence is CASSVRGHSGELFF. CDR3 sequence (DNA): TGTGCCAGCAGCGTTAGGGGGCACAGCGGGGAGCTGTTTTTT.

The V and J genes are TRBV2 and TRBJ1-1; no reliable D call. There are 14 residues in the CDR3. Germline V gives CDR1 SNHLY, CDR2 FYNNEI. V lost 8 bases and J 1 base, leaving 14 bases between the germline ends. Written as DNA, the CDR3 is TGTGCCAGCGGAGCCGGGTCCACGAACACTGAAGCTTTCTTT. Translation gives CASGAGSTNTEAFF.

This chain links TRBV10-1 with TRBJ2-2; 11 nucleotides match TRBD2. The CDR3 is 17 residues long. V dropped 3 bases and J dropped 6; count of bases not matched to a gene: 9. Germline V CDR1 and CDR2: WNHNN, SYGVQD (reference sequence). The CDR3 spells CASSEGLAGGSSGELFF. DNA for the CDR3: TGCGCCAGCAGTGAAGGCCTAGCGGGAGGATCTTCCGGGGAGCTGTTTTTT.

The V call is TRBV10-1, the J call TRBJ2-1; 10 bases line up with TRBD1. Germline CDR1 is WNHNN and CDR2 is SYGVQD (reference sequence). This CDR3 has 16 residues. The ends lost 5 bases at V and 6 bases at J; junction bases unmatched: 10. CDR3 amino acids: CASSYDRDRGLNEQFF. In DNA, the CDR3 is TGCGCCAGCAGTTATGACCGGGACAGGGGACTCAATGAGCAGTTCTTC.

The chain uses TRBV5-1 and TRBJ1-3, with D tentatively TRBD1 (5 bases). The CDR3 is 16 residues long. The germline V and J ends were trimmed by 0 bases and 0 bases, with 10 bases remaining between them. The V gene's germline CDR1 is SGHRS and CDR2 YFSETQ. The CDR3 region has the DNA TGCGCCAGCAGCTTGGCCACAGGAACCTCTGGAAACACCATATATTTT. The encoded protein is CASSLATGTSGNTIYF.

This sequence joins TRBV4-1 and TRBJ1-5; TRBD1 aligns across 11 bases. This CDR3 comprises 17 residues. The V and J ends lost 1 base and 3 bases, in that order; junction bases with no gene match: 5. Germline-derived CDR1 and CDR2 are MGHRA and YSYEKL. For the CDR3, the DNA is TGCGCCAGCAGCCAAGCGGACAGGGGGCTACTCAATCAGCCCCAGCATTTT. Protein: CASSQADRGLLNQPQHF.

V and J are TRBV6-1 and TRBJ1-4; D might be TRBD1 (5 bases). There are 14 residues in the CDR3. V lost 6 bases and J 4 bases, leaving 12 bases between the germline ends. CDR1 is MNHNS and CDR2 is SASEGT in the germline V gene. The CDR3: CASRNRFFNEKLFF. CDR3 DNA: TGTGCCAGCAGAAACAGGTTTTTTAATGAAAAACTGTTTTTT.

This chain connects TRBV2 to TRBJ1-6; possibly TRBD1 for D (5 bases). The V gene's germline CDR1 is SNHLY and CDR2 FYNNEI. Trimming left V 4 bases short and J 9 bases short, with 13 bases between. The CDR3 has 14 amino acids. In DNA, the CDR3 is TGTGCCAGCAGTGTAAGATCGGGACTTTCACCCCTCCACTTT. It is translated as CASSVRSGLSPLHF.

For the CDR3, the DNA is TGTGCCATCAGTGGGACTAGCGGGACATCCTACGAGCAGTACTTC. This codes for CAISGTSGTSYEQYF. The genes are TRBV10-3 and TRBJ2-7; TRBD2 agrees at 12 bases. Germline CDR1 is ENHRY and CDR2 is SYGVKD. V was clipped by 4 bases and J by 1 base; unmatched bases: 2. This CDR3 has 15 residues.

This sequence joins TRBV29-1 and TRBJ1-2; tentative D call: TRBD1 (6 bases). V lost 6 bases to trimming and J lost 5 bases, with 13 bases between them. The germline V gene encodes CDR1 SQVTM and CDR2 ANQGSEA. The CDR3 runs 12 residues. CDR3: CSVDGQTYGYTF. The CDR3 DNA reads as TGCAGCGTGGACGGACAGACTTATGGCTACACCTTC.

The DNA for the CDR3 is TGTGCCAGTAGTATGGGGACAGGGGGTGGGAATGAGCAGTTCTTC. This gives the protein CASSMGTGGGNEQFF. V and J are TRBV19 and TRBJ2-1, with 11 nucleotides matching TRBD1. The CDR3 covers 15 residues. After removal of 3 bases from V and 7 bases from J, the junction contained 5 bases not matched to a gene. The germline CDR1 and CDR2 sequences are LNHDA and SQIVND (reference sequence).

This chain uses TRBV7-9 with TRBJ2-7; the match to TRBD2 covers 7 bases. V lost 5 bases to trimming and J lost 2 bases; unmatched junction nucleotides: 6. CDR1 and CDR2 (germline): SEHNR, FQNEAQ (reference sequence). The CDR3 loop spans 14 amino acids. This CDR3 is CASSRTSEAYEQYF. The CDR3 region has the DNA TGTGCCAGCAGCCGTACTAGCGAAGCCTACGAGCAGTACTTC.